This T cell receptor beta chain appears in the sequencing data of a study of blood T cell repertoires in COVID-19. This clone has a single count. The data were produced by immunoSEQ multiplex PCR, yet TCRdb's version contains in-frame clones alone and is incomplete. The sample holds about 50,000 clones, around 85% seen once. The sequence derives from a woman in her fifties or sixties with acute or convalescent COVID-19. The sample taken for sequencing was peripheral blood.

The DNA for the CDR3 is TGTGCCAGCAGCCAAGTAGAGGGGGTGGATTATGGCTACACCTTC. Protein: CASSQVEGVDYGYTF. The rearrangement links TRBV3-1 (or the pseudogene TRBV3-2) to TRBJ1-2; D might be TRBD1 (6 bases). There are 15 residues in the CDR3. CDR1 and CDR2 from the germline V gene are LGHDT and YNNKEL (reference sequence). V dropped 1 base and J dropped 5 bases, with 14 bases sitting between them.